This record covers a single TCR beta chain. The table came from immunoSEQ multiplex PCR; TCRdb's copy has only in-frame clones and leaves some out. The sample lists about 98,000 clones, roughly nine tenths occurring once. Trimming removed 3 bases at V and 7 bases at J, with 15 bases between. This CDR3 comprises 15 residues. Germline V lookup: CDR1 MNHEY, CDR2 SVGAGI. The data originate from a study of OX40 agonist ivuxolimab in advanced cancers. Sequencing used CD4+ or CD8+ T cells sorted from blood, obtained in a trial of the OX40 agonist ivuxolimab. This TCR was recovered from an adult with an advanced solid tumor such as melanoma, head and neck, liver or kidney cancer. The chain combines TRBV6-5 with TRBJ2-2; TRBD1 is a possible D gene (5 bases). This chain's CDR3 is CASSYYAGHVGELFF. The CDR3 region has the DNA TGTGCCAGCAGTTATTATGCAGGGCATGTCGGGGAGCTGTTTTTT.